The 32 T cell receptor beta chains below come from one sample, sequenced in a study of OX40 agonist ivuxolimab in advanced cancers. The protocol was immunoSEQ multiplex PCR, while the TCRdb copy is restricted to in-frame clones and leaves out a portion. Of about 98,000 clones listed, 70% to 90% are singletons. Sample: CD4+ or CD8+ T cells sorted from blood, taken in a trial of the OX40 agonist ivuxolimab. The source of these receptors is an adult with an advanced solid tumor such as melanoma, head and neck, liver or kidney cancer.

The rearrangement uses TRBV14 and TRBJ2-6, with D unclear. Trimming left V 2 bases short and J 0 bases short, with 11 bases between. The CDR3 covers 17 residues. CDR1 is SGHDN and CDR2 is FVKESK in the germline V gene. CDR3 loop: CASSQFLVGSGANVLTF. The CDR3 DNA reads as TGTGCCAGCAGCCAATTCCTTGTGGGCTCTGGGGCCAACGTCCTGACTTTC.

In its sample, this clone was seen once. The CDR3 region is CASSQGLQETQYF. DNA for the CDR3: TGTGCCAGCAGCCAGGGACTACAAGAGACCCAGTACTTC. The V call is TRBV11-2, the J call TRBJ2-5; TRBD2 agrees at 7 bases. There are 13 residues in the CDR3. The V gene's germline CDR1 is SGHAT and CDR2 FQNNGV. Unmatched junction bases numbered 2, after V lost 5 bases and J lost 2 bases.

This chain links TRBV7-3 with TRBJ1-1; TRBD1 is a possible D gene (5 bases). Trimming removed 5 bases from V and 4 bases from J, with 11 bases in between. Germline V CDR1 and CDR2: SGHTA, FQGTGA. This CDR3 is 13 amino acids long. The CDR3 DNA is TGTGCCAGCAGCCCGGAGGGGAGCACTGAAGCTTTCTTT. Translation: CASSPEGSTEAFF.

CDR3 sequence (DNA): TGCAGCGTTTCGGGGCAGAGCACAGATACGCAGTATTTT. It codes for CSVSGQSTDTQYF. V gene TRBV29-1 combines with J gene TRBJ2-3; D is tentatively TRBD1 or TRBD2 (5 bases each). V dropped 5 bases and J dropped 0 bases, with 9 bases sitting between them. The CDR3 contains 13 residues. CDR1 and CDR2 (germline): SQVTM, ANQGSEA.

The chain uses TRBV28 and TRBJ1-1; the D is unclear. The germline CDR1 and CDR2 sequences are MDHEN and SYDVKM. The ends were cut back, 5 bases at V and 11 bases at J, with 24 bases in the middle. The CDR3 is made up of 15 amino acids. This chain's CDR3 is CASSPSSEGGLSAFF. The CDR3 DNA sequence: TGTGCCAGCAGTCCATCGTCAGAGGGAGGATTGAGCGCTTTCTTT. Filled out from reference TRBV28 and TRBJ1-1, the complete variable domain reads DVKVTQSSRYLVKRTGEKVFLECVQDMDHENMFWYRQDPGLGLRLIYFSYDVKMKEKGDIPEGYSVSREKKERFSLILESASTNQTSMYLCASSPSSEGGLSAFFGQGTRLTVV.

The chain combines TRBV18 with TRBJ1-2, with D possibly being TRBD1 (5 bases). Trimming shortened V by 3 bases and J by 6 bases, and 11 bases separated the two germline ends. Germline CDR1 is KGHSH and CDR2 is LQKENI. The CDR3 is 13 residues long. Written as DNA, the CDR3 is TGTGCCAGCTCACCCGGGACGGAGGATGGCTACACCTTC. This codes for CASSPGTEDGYTF.

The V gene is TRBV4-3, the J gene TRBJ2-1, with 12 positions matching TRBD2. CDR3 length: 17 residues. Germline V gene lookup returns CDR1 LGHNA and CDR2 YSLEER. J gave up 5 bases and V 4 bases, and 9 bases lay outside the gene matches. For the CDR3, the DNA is TGCGCCAGCAGCCCCAGCCTGAGGACTAGCGGGAACAATGAGCAGTTCTTC. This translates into CASSPSLRTSGNNEQFF.

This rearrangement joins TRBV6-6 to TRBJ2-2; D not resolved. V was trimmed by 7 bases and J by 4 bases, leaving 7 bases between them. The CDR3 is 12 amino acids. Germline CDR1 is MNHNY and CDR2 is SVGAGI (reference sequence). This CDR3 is CASTLSTGELFF. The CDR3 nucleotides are TGTGCCAGCACTTTATCCACCGGGGAGCTGTTTTTT.

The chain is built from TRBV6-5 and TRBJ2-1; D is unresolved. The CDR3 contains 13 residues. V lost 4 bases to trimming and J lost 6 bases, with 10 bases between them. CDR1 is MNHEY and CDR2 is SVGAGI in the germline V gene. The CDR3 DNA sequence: TGTGCCAGCAGTTCCCCGATGGGCAATGAGCAGTTCTTC. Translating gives CASSSPMGNEQFF.

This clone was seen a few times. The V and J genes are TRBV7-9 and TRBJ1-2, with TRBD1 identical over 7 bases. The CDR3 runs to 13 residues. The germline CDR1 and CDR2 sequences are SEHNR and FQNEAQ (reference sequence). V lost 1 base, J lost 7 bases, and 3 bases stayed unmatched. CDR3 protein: CASSLGDSTGYTF. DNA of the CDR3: TGTGCCAGCAGCTTAGGGGACAGCACTGGCTACACCTTC. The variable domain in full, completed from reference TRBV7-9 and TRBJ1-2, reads DTGVSQNPRHKITKRGQNVTFRCDPISEHNRLYWYRQTLGQGPEFLTYFQNEAQLEKSRLLSDRFSAERPKGSFSTLEIQRTEQGDSAMYLCASSLGDSTGYTFGSGTRLTVV.

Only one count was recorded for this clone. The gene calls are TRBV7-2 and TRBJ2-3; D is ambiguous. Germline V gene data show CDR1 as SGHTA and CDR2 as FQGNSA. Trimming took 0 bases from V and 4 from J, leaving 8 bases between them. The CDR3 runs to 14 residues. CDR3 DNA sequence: TGTGCCAGCAGCTTAGCGCTACGCCCAGATACGCAGTATTTT. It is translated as CASSLALRPDTQYF.

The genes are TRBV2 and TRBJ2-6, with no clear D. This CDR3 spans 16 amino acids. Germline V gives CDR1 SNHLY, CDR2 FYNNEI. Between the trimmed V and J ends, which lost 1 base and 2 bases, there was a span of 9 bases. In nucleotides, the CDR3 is TGTGCCAGCAGTGAAGGTGTCGGTCCTGGGGCCAACGTCCTGACTTTC. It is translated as CASSEGVGPGANVLTF.

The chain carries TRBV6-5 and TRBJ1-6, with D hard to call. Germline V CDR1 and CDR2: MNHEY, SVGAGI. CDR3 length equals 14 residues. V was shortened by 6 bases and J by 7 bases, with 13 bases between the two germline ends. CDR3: CASSPLQENSPLHF. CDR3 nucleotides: TGTGCCAGCAGCCCCCTCCAGGAGAATTCACCCCTCCACTTT.

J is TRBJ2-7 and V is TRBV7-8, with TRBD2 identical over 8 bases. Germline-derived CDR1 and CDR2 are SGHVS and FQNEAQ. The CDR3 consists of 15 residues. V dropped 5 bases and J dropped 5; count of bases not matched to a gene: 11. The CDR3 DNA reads TGTGCCAGCAGCCCATCCGGGACTAGGAGAAACGAGCAGTACTTC. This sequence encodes CASSPSGTRRNEQYF. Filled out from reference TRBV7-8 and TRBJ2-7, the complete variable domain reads GAGVSQSPRYKVAKRGQDVALRCDPISGHVSLFWYQQALGQGPEFLTYFQNEAQLDKSGLPSDRFFAERPEGSVSTLKIQRTQQEDSAVYLCASSPSGTRRNEQYFGPGTRLTVT.

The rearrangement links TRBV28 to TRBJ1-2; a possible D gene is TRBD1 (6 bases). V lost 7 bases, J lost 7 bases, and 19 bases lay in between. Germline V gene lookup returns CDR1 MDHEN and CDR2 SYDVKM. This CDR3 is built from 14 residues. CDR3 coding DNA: TGTGCCAGCACCCGACCAGGGGCTAAGAGTGGCTACACCTTC. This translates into CASTRPGAKSGYTF.

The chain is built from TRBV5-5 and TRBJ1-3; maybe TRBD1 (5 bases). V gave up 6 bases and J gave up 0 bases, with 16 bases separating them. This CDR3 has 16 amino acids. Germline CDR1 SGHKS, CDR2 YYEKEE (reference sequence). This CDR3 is CASTLGGPSSGNTIYF. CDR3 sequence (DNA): TGTGCCAGCACACTCGGGGGACCGTCCTCTGGAAACACCATATATTTT.

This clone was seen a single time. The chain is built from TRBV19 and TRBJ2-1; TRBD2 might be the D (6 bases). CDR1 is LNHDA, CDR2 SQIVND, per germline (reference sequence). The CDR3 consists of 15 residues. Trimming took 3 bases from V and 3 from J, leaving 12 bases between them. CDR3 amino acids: CASSMGLANYNEQFF. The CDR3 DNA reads TGTGCCAGTAGTATGGGGCTAGCGAACTACAATGAGCAGTTCTTC.

CDR3 protein: CASSVRQSAGSDTQYF. The CDR3 nucleotides read TGTGCCAGCTCAGTTAGACAGTCAGCGGGTTCAGATACGCAGTATTTT. The chain recombines TRBV18 with TRBJ2-3, with D possibly matching TRBD2 (6 bases). V shed 5 bases and J shed 4 bases, with 19 bases lying between them. CDR3 size: 16 residues. Germline-derived CDR1 and CDR2 are KGHSH and LQKENI.

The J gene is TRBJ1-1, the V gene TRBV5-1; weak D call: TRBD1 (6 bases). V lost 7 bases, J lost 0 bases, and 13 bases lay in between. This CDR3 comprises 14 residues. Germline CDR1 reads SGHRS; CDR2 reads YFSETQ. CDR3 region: CASDRNGMNTEAFF. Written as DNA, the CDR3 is TGCGCCAGCGACAGGAACGGCATGAACACTGAAGCTTTCTTT.

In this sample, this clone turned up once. The DNA of the CDR3 is TGTGCCAGCAGCTTGGGACTAGCGGGAGCCCCCGATACGCAGTATTTT. It specifies CASSLGLAGAPDTQYF. The chain has TRBV5-4 and TRBJ2-3, with 12 bases identical to TRBD2. Germline trimming cut 0 bases from V and 6 bases from J; bases unmatched to any gene: 5. In germline, CDR1 is SGHNT, CDR2 YYREEE (reference sequence). The CDR3 is 16 residues long.

For the CDR3, the DNA is TGCGCCAGCAGCCAAGATTCCGCCGGGGAGCTGTTTTTT. Protein sequence: CASSQDSAGELFF. The V gene is TRBV4-3, the J gene TRBJ2-2; D not certain. With 0 bases removed from V and 6 bases from J, the gap between germline ends came to 5 bases. CDR1 LGHNA and CDR2 YSLEER come from the germline V gene. There are 13 residues in the CDR3.

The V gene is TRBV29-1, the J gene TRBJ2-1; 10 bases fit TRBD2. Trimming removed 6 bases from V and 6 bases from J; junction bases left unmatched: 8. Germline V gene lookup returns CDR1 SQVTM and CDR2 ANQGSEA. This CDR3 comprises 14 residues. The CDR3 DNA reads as TGCAGCGTCGAGCGGGGACTAGCGATCAATGAGCAGTTCTTC. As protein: CSVERGLAINEQFF.

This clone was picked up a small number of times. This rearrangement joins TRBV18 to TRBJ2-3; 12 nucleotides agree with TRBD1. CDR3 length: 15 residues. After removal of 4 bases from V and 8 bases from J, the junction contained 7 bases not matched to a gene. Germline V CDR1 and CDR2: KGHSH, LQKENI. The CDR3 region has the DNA TGTGCCAGCTCACGGGACAGGGGGCTGCGTGTTACGCAGTATTTT. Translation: CASSRDRGLRVTQYF.

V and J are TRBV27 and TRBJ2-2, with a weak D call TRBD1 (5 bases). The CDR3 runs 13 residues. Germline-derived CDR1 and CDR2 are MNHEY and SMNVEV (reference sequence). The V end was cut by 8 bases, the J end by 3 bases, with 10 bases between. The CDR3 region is CASSGHYTGELFF. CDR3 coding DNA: TGTGCCAGCTCCGGACATTACACCGGGGAGCTGTTTTTT.

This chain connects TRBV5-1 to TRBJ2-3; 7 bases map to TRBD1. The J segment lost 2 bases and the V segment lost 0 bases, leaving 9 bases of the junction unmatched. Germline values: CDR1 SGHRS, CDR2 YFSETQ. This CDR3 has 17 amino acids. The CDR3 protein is CASSLATPGTVTDTQYF. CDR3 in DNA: TGCGCCAGCAGCTTGGCTACTCCCGGGACAGTCACAGATACGCAGTATTTT.

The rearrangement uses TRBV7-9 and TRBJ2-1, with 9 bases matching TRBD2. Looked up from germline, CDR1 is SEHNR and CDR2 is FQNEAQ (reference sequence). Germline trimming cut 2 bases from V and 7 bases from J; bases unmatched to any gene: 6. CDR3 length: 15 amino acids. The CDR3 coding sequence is TGTGCCAGCAGCTTAAGGTCTAGCGGGGATAATGAGCAGTTCTTC. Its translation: CASSLRSSGDNEQFF.

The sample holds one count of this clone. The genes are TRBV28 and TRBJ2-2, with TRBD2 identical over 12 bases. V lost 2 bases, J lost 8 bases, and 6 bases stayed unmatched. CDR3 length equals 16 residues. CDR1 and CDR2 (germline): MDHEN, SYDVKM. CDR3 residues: CASSLLPGTSGGELFF. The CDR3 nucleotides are TGTGCCAGCAGTTTACTCCCCGGGACTAGCGGGGGGGAGCTGTTTTTT.

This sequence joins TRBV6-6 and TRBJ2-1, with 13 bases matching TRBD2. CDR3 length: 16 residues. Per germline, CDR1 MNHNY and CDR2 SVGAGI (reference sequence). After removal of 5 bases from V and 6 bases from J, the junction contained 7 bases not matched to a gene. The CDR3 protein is CASSRGTSGRGNEQFF. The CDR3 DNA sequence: TGTGCCAGCAGTAGAGGAACTAGCGGGAGGGGCAATGAGCAGTTCTTC.

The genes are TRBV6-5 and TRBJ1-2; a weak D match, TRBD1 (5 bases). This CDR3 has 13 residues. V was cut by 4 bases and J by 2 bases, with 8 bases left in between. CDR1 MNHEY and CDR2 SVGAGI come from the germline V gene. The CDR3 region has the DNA TGTGCCAGCAGTTCCTCAGGGAACTATGGCTACACCTTC. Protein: CASSSSGNYGYTF.

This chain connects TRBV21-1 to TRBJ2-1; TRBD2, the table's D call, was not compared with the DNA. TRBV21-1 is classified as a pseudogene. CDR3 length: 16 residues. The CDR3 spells CASSKVKRAPYNEQFF. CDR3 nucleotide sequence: TGTGCCAGCAGCAAGGTAAAGCGGGCCCCCTACAATGAGCAGTTCTTC.

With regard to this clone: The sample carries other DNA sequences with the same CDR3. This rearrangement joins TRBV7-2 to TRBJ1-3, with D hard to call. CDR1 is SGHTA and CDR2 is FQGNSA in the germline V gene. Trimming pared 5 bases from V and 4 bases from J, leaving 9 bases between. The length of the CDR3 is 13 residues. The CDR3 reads CASSPSSGNTIYF. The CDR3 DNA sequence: TGTGCCAGCAGCCCCTCCTCAGGAAACACCATATATTTT.

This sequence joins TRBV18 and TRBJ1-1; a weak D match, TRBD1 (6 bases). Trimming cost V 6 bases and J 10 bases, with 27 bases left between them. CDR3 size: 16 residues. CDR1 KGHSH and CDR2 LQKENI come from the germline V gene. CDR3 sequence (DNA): TGTGCCAGCTCGCAAACCGCGAATGTTAATGGCAGGGGAGCTTTCTTT. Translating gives CASSQTANVNGRGAFF.